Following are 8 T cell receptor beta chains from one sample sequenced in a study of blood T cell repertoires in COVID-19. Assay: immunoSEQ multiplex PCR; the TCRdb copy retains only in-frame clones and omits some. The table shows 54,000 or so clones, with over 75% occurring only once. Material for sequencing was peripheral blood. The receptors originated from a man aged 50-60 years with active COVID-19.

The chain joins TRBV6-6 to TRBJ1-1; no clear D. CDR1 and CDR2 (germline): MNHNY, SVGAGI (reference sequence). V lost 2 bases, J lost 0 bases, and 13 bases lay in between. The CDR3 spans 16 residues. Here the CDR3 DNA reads TGTGCCAGCAGTTACACCTTTCGACGGGTGAACACTGAAGCTTTCTTT. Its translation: CASSYTFRRVNTEAFF.

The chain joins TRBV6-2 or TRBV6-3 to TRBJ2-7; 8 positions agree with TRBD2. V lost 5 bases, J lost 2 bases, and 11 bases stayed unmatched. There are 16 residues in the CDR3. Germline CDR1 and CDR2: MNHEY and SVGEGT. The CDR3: CASSGLTSGSPYEQYF. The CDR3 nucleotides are TGTGCCAGCAGTGGTCTCACTAGCGGTTCCCCCTACGAGCAGTACTTC.

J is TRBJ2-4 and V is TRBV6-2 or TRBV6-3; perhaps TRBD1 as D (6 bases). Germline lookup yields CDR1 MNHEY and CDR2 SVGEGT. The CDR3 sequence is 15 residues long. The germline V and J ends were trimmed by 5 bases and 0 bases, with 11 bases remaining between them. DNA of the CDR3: TGTGCCAGCAGTAAGGGGGACCTAGCCAAAAACATTCAGTACTTC. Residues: CASSKGDLAKNIQYF.

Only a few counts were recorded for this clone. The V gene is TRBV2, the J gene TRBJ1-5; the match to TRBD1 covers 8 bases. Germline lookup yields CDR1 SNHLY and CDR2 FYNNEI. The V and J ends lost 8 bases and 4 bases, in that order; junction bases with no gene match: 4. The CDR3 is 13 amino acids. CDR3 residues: CASSGQVNQPQHF. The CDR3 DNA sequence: TGTGCCAGCTCGGGACAGGTTAATCAGCCCCAGCATTTT.

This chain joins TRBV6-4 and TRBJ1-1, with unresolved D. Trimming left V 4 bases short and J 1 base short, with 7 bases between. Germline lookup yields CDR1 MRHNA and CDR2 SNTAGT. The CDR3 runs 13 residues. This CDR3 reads CASSVEPNTEAFF. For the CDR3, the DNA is TGTGCCAGCAGTGTGGAGCCGAACACTGAAGCTTTCTTT.

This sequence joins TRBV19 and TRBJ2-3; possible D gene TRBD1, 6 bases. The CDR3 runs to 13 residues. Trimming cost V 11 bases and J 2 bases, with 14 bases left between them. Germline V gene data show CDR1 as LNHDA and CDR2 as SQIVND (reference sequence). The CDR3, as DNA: TGTGCCTCCCAGGGGCACAACACAGATACGCAGTATTTT. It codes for CASQGHNTDTQYF.

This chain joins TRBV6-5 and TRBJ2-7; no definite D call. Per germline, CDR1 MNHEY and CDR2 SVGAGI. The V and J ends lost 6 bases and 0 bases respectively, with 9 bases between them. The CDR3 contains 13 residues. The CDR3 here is CASRRGPSYEQYF. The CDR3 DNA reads TGTGCCAGCAGGCGTGGTCCCTCCTACGAGCAGTACTTC.

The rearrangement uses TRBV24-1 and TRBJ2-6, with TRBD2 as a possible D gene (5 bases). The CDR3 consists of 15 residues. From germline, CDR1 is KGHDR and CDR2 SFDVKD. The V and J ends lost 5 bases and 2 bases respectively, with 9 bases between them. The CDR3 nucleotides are TGTGCCACCAGTGCCGGGAATGCTGGGGCCAACGTCCTGACTTTC. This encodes CATSAGNAGANVLTF.